This T cell receptor (beta chain) was captured by sequencing in a study of immune cell composition in non-small cell lung cancer. Using immunoSEQ multiplex PCR, the repertoire was profiled, and TCRdb retains in-frame clones only, with some absent. The sample gives over 6,000 clones, about 83% of which show up once; 10% to 15% is in the top ten. Details on this clone: Its antigen is undetermined.

The normal lung sample lay at least 3 cm, and maximally far, from the tumour. Genomic DNA came from frozen unsorted single-cell suspensions. In germline, CDR1 is SGHNT, CDR2 YENEEA. This CDR3 comprises 18 residues. V trimming: 1 base; J trimming: 0 bases; junction bases outside the gene matches: 7. Study-wide results and caveats: No significant correlation existed between pack-years smoked and tumour clonality. Overall clonality, unlike maximal tumour-associated clone frequency, did not predict TIL reactivity. It was not proven that tumour-reactive clones equal dominant tumour-associated clones.

What was sequenced was non-adjacent lung tissue. The sequence was collected from a human donor with non-small cell lung cancer. The chain employs TRBV11-3 and TRBJ2-1; 9 nucleotides line up with TRBD2. The CDR3 reads CASSLGTFSGGSYNEQFF. Written as DNA, the CDR3 is TGTGCCAGCAGCTTAGGGACATTTAGCGGGGGCTCCTACAATGAGCAGTTCTTC.